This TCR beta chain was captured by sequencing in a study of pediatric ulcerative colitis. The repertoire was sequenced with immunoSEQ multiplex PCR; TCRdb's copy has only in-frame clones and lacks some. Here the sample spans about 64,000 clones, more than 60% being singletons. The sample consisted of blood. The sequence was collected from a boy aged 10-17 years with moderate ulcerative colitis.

CDR3 sequence: CAWRNTRTVNEQFF. The CDR3 nucleotides read TGTGCCTGGCGTAACACCAGGACAGTCAATGAGCAGTTCTTC. This chain joins TRBV30 and TRBJ2-1, with a tentative D call TRBD1 (6 bases). The CDR3 extends over 14 amino acids. The V end lost 5 bases, the J end lost 6 bases, and 17 bases lay between the germline ends. CDR1 and CDR2 (germline): GTSNPN, SVGIG (reference sequence).